The 10 T cell receptor beta chains listed next were all sequenced from one sample in a study of T cells after yellow fever vaccination. In TCRdb, the 5' RACE reads were re-called with MiXCR into one record per CDR3 protein. The sample records approximately 260,000 distinct CDR3 sequences, roughly 5% being singletons. The sample consisted of CD4+ T cells sorted from PBMCs, taken on the day of the yellow fever booster vaccination. The receptor set was obtained from a man between 18 and 35 years old who received the YFV17D yellow fever vaccine.

This rearrangement joins TRBV7-2 to TRBJ1-5, with 10 bases fitting TRBD1. V trimming: 5 bases; J trimming: 2 bases; junction bases outside the gene matches: 3. CDR3 length equals 15 residues. CDR1 and CDR2 from the germline V gene are SGHTA and FQGNSA. In DNA form, the CDR3 reads TGTGCCAGCAGCCCCGGGACAGGGGGCAATCAGCCCCAGCATTTT. The encoded protein is CASSPGTGGNQPQHF.

This clonotype showed up many times. The rearrangement uses TRBV20-1 and TRBJ2-5; D is unclear. The CDR3 extends over 12 amino acids. Germline values: CDR1 DFQATT, CDR2 SNEGSKA (reference sequence). V lost 2 bases, J lost 5 bases, and 9 bases lay in between. CDR3 in DNA: TGCAGTGCTAGACTAGTTTCGGAGACCCAGTACTTC. Its translation is CSARLVSETQYF.

This clonotype has ten or more counts. V is TRBV7-3 and J is TRBJ2-3; TRBD2 is a possible D gene (5 bases). The CDR3 is made up of 15 amino acids. CDR1 is SGHTA and CDR2 is FQGTGA in the germline V gene. Trimming stripped 6 bases from V and 1 base from J, with 14 bases between. The CDR3 coding sequence is TGTGCCAGCAGACCAAGCGGTGCTGGCACAGATACGCAGTATTTT. Translating gives CASRPSGAGTDTQYF.

This clonotype was seen at least ten times. The genes are TRBV5-1 and TRBJ2-1; D is unresolved. The CDR3 loop spans 15 amino acids. Trimming shortened V by 0 bases and J by 3 bases, and 10 bases separated the two germline ends. From germline, CDR1 is SGHRS and CDR2 YFSETQ. The CDR3 sequence is CASSLAGQDYNEQFF. The DNA for the CDR3 is TGCGCCAGCAGCTTGGCCGGGCAGGACTACAATGAGCAGTTCTTC. Variable domain in full (rest from reference TRBV5-1 and TRBJ2-1): KAGVTQTPRYLIKTRGQQVTLSCSPISGHRSVSWYQQTPGQGLQFLFEYFSETQRNKGNFPGRFSGRQFSNSRSEMNVSTLELGDSALYLCASSLAGQDYNEQFFGPGTRLTVL.

V and J are TRBV4-2 and TRBJ2-1; 9 bases are shared with TRBD2. This CDR3 is built from 16 residues. Trimming cost V 3 bases and J 7 bases; bases outside gene matches: 10. The germline V gene has CDR1 LGHNA and CDR2 YNFKEQ. The CDR3 bases are TGTGCCAGCAGCCAGGTAGCGGGGGCCTTTTTAAATGAGCAGTTCTTC. Translating gives CASSQVAGAFLNEQFF.

This clonotype has just a few counts. J is TRBJ1-1 and V is TRBV7-8; no clear D gene. V lost 4 bases to trimming and J lost 3 bases, with 15 bases between them. The CDR3 sequence is 15 residues long. CDR1 and CDR2 from the germline V gene are SGHVS and FQNEAQ. CDR3 DNA sequence: TGTGCCAGCAGCTCGCCCTGGGGTATGGACACTGAAGCTTTCTTT. Its translation is CASSSPWGMDTEAFF.

This clonotype was detected many times. The chain links TRBV5-1 to TRBJ2-7, with TRBD2 matching over 12 bases. V lost 5 bases, J lost 7 bases, and 7 bases stayed unmatched. This CDR3 region has 14 residues. Germline-derived CDR1 and CDR2 are SGHRS and YFSETQ. CDR3 nucleotides: TGCGCCAGCAGGAGGACTAGCGGGGCTCAGGAGCAGTACTTC. This encodes CASRRTSGAQEQYF.

V and J are TRBV20-1 and TRBJ2-7; D might be TRBD1 or TRBD2, each matching 5 bases. With 1 base removed from V and 3 bases from J, the gap between germline ends came to 16 bases. The CDR3 spans 15 residues. The germline V gene encodes CDR1 DFQATT and CDR2 SNEGSKA (reference sequence). The CDR3 DNA reads as TGCAGTGCTAGAGGTCCCGGGACCAGACTCTACGAGCAGTACTTC. It codes for CSARGPGTRLYEQYF.

The V gene is TRBV7-2, the J gene TRBJ1-5, with 8 bases that match TRBD1. Germline trimming cut 1 base from V and 5 bases from J; bases unmatched to any gene: 4. Looked up from germline, CDR1 is SGHTA and CDR2 is FQGNSA. The CDR3 spans 15 residues. The CDR3 DNA follows: TGTGCCAGCAGCTTAGAAGGGACAGGCTATCAGCCCCAGCATTTT. It translates to CASSLEGTGYQPQHF.

The table lists this clonotype with many counts. The genes are TRBV5-5 and TRBJ1-6; a weak D match, TRBD1 (5 bases). This CDR3 is 13 amino acids long. The germline V gene encodes CDR1 SGHKS and CDR2 YYEKEE (reference sequence). The V gene lost 8 bases and the J gene lost 10 bases, with 16 bases spanning the gap. The CDR3 region is CASGGGPESPLHF. CDR3 in DNA: TGTGCCAGTGGGGGGGGACCCGAGTCACCCCTCCACTTT.